This record covers a single T cell receptor (beta chain). Its target antigen remains unknown. TRB rearrangements were amplified by multiplex PCR using a touch-down protocol with TRB-A and TRB-B primer pools mixed in one tube. Illumina adapters and sample indices were added to the amplicons through two consecutive PCR reactions performed with Phusion HS II polymerase. After gel purification with the NucleoSpin Gel and PCR Clean-up kit, the amplicons were quantified by Qubit and checked for quality on an Agilent 2100 Bioanalyzer. Sequencing of the libraries was done on an Illumina MiSeq with paired-end, single-indexed, 600-cycle runs. As for how the authors treated the data: TRB reads were aligned and assembled with MiXCR version 2.1.12 using the default MiXCR reference library. A clone was defined by each unique CDR3 nucleotide sequence, and the analysis included only productive sequences supported by at least two reads. Repertoire diversity was assessed with alpha-parameterized diversity profiles (alpha 0 to 5), including the Shannon (alpha 1) and Simpson (alpha 2) indices, which were computed with an R script. Combinatorial TRB VJ usage was computed with the tcR package and compared between cohorts by principal component analysis with ade4. GLIPH was used to cluster TCRbeta CDR3s in pairs of cohorts matched for age and read depth, and a Wilcoxon test was used to compare cluster frequencies. TCRdb reprocessed the sequencing reads and holds a single record per CDR3 protein sequence, with no DNA. The V and J calls shown here were made by TCRdb, not taken from the authors' results. This sample's clone table shows more than 7,500 distinct CDR3 sequences. The top ten constitute 5.4% of the sample.

This sample was taken from a study of T cell clusters in autoimmune cytopenias (dated by TCRdb to the late 2010s). Some background on the complete study: A median TRB sequencing depth of about 50,000 reads per sample was reached, and a median of roughly 2,500 distinct TRB clonotypes per sample was obtained. TRB and IGH repertoires from peripheral blood were sequenced in autoimmune cytopenia patients at active disease and during treatment follow-up, with healthy, CLL and autoimmune hepatitis controls included alongside. The study was designed to test whether a disease-specific immune repertoire signature usable as a blood-based biomarker is carried by autoimmune cytopenia patients. Findings and caveats that apply to the study as a whole: GLIPH suggested that primary autoimmune cytopenia patients lacked physiological T cell clusters: some 53 clusters were exclusive to healthy donors versus about 17 exclusive to patients. The T cell clusters were defined only in silico, and the functional role of the clusters still needed to be validated experimentally. The cluster-lack signature was not seen for secondary cytopenia versus CLL, apparently masked by the dominant lymphoma-associated repertoire. Healthy donors showed almost three-fold more exclusive TRB clusters than active autoimmune hepatitis patients, consistent with an autoimmunity-wide signature. TRB repertoire shifts, with less even repertoires in secondary cytopenia and CLL, mostly reflected lymphoma bias rather than autoimmunity.

The CDR3 starts with the cysteine, ends with the phenylalanine, and has 13 residues. Nucleotide data are not available. Sequences KGHDR (CDR1) and SFDVKD (CDR2) are obtained from the germline V gene. For each sample, TRB amplification used approximately 230 ng of peripheral blood genomic DNA, equal to approximately 37,500 genome equivalents. Here the chain combines TRBV24-1 and TRBJ2-1. Sequenced material: peripheral blood. This clonotype originated in a human donor with an autoimmune cytopenia or autoimmune hepatitis (not recorded which). The CDR3 here reads CATLGAPYNEQFF.